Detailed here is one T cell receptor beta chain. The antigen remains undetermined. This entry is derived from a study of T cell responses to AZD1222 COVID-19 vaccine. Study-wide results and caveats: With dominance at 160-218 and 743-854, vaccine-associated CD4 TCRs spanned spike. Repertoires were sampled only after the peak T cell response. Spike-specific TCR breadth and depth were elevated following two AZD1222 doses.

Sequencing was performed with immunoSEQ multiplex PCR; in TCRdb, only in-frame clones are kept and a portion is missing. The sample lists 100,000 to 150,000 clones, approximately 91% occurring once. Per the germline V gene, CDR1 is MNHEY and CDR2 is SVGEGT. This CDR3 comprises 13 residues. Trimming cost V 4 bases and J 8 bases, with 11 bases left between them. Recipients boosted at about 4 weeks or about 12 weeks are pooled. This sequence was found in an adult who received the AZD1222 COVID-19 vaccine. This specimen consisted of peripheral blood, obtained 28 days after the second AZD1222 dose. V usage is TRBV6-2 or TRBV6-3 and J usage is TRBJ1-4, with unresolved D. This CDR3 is CASSFGGGEKLFF. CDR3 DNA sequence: TGTGCCAGCAGTTTCGGTGGAGGAGAAAAACTGTTTTTT.